This T cell receptor beta chain was profiled in a study of cytomegalovirus exposure and HLA in healthy donors. Points from the study as a whole: Subsequent analysis showed first-cohort TCR clusters tending to co-occur in 95 to 150 validation repertoires. Cytomegalovirus-associated TCR beta chains were listed, numbering some 150.

V shed 4 bases and J 8 bases; nucleotides not matched to a gene: 8. Germline V gene sequence: CDR1 SGHNT, CDR2 YYREEE (reference sequence). The CDR3 has 15 amino acids. This clone occurred a few times. Its target is not known. The method was immunoSEQ multiplex PCR; TCRdb's version includes in-frame clones alone and lacks a portion of them. Of fewer than 150,000 clones in the sample, almost 90% are singletons; the top ten hold 1.4%. Sequences were obtained from PBMCs. This clonotype was sampled from a man aged 25-45 years in good health and CMV-seronegative. The genes are TRBV5-4 and TRBJ1-6; 8 nucleotides match TRBD1. The CDR3 DNA sequence: TGTGCCAGCAGCCACCGACAGGGGAGAGATTCACCCCTCCACTTT. It yields the protein CASSHRQGRDSPLHF.